The next 23 T cell receptor beta chains were all read from a single sample in a study of blood T cells in healthy people across ages. It was with a sample-barcoded 5' primer and a J-beta primer mix that a second PCR of about 6 to 12 cycles was run. TCRdb processed the 5' RACE reads anew with MiXCR; each CDR3 protein has one entry. The sample consists of some 1.1 million distinct CDR3 sequences, 35% to 45% of them appearing once. Sequencing was done on a sample of blood. These receptors all come from a young man in good health.

The V call is TRBV20-1, the J call TRBJ2-7, with D maybe TRBD2 (5 bases). CDR1 is DFQATT, CDR2 SNEGSKA, per germline (reference sequence). This CDR3 region has 14 residues. V lost 0 bases and J lost 2, with 11 bases in between. CDR3 DNA sequence: TGCAGTGCTAGAGATCCAAGGAGGACCTACGAGCAGTACTTC. Protein: CSARDPRRTYEQYF.

This clonotype has just a few counts. The chain employs TRBV5-1 and TRBJ1-1; 9 bases are a match to TRBD1. Trimming at V came to 0 bases and at J to 6 bases, leaving 6 bases not matched to a gene. The length of the CDR3 is 15 residues. Germline-derived CDR1 and CDR2 are SGHRS and YFSETQ. The CDR3 reads CASSLAQDRGAEAFF. For the CDR3, the DNA is TGCGCCAGCAGCTTGGCCCAGGACAGGGGCGCTGAAGCTTTCTTT. Looking up the rest from reference TRBV5-1 and TRBJ1-1 gives the full variable domain: KAGVTQTPRYLIKTRGQQVTLSCSPISGHRSVSWYQQTPGQGLQFLFEYFSETQRNKGNFPGRFSGRQFSNSRSEMNVSTLELGDSALYLCASSLAQDRGAEAFFGQGTRLTVV.

The V and J genes are TRBV7-9 and TRBJ1-2; D remains unclear. This CDR3 has 16 residues. Germline assignment: CDR1 SEHNR and CDR2 FQNEAQ (reference sequence). Trimming took 4 bases from V and 6 from J, leaving 21 bases between them. The CDR3 DNA reads as TGTGCCAGCAGCTCATTCCAGAACCTTAGAGGCAATGGCTACACCTTC. Its protein is CASSSFQNLRGNGYTF.

This clonotype was seen at least ten times. The V gene is TRBV2, the J gene TRBJ2-3, with 7 nucleotides matching TRBD2. With 8 bases clipped from V and 8 bases from J, the junction kept 10 bases outside the gene matches. CDR1 and CDR2 from the germline V gene are SNHLY and FYNNEI. The CDR3 spans 13 residues. CDR3 amino acids: CASREAVLGTQYF. In nucleotides, the CDR3 is TGTGCCAGCCGGGAGGCCGTTCTTGGTACGCAGTATTTT.

This clonotype appeared a single time. The CDR3 DNA sequence: TGTGCCAGCAGCCTGGAAGGCGGACGGGACACTGAAGCTTTCTTT. Protein sequence: CASSLEGGRDTEAFF. This sequence joins TRBV5-4 and TRBJ1-1, with D hard to call. The V end was cut by 4 bases, the J end by 3 bases, with 16 bases between. Germline assignment: CDR1 SGHNT and CDR2 YYREEE (reference sequence). This CDR3 region has 15 residues.

This clonotype was detected once. The chain carries TRBV10-3 and TRBJ2-1, with 7 bases lining up with TRBD2. V trimming: 10 bases; J trimming: 12 bases; junction bases outside the gene matches: 21. Germline V gene sequence: CDR1 ENHRY, CDR2 SYGVKD. This CDR3 region has 15 residues. CDR3 sequence: CATTAGVGAGTMQFF. CDR3 in DNA: TGTGCCACCACGGCCGGAGTGGGTGCAGGGACTATGCAGTTCTTC.

This clonotype was picked up a small number of times. The chain employs TRBV9 and TRBJ1-2; D unresolved. Germline loops: CDR1 SGDLS, CDR2 YYNGEE. V was pared by 3 bases and J by 0 bases, with 15 bases between. This CDR3 is 16 amino acids long. The CDR3 loop reads CASSGRYGPPNYGYTF. Written as DNA, the CDR3 is TGTGCCAGCAGCGGCAGATATGGCCCCCCTAACTATGGCTACACCTTC.

Comment on this clonotype: An end of the junction does not agree with germline; a read error may underlie this. The chain recombines TRBV4-1 with TRBJ1-5, with 8 bases lining up with TRBD1. Per germline, CDR1 MGHRA and CDR2 YSYEKL. The CDR3 has 17 amino acids. CDR3 in amino acids: CASSQNPGQVSNQPQHF. DNA for the CDR3: TGTGCCAGCAGCCAAAACCCGGGACAGGTTAGCAATCAGCCCCAGCATTTT.

The chain joins TRBV4-3 to TRBJ1-2; tentative D call: TRBD1 (5 bases). CDR1 is LGHNA and CDR2 is YSLEER in the germline V gene. The CDR3 runs to 16 residues. Trimming stripped 4 bases from V and 0 bases from J, with 15 bases between. CDR3 loop: CASSPDAGYSNYGYTF. The CDR3 DNA is TGCGCCAGCAGCCCTGATGCAGGGTACTCTAACTATGGCTACACCTTC.

This clonotype occurred a few times. The chain employs TRBV12-3 or TRBV12-4 and TRBJ2-7; 8 nucleotides agree with TRBD2. The V and J ends lost 4 bases and 4 bases, in that order; junction bases with no gene match: 12. This CDR3 region has 16 residues. The chain's CDR3 is CASSSPSGGLLYEQYF. The CDR3 nucleotides are TGTGCCAGCAGTTCCCCGAGCGGGGGCCTGTTGTACGAGCAGTACTTC.

This clonotype was detected a few times. This sequence joins TRBV4-1 and TRBJ2-1; D could derive from TRBD1 or TRBD2 (6 bases each). This CDR3 is 15 amino acids long. V gave up 4 bases and J gave up 5 bases, with 15 bases separating them. Germline loops: CDR1 MGHRA, CDR2 YSYEKL. The CDR3 region is CASSLIRGPNNEQFF. In nucleotides, the CDR3 is TGCGCCAGCAGCCTCATCCGGGGGCCCAACAATGAGCAGTTCTTC.

The genes are TRBV3-1 and TRBJ2-3; tentative D call: TRBD2 (6 bases). CDR1 and CDR2 from the germline V gene are LGHDT and YNNKEL (reference sequence). This CDR3 has 17 amino acids. The V and J ends lost 5 bases and 7 bases respectively, with 25 bases between them. CDR3 region: CASSFSGTSECLNTQYF. In DNA, the CDR3 is TGTGCCAGCAGCTTTTCCGGGACTTCCGAGTGTTTGAATACGCAGTATTTT.

This clonotype was recorded many times. The CDR3 spells CSARDPAGPYNEQFF. CDR3 coding DNA: TGCAGTGCTAGAGATCCGGCGGGCCCGTACAATGAGCAGTTCTTC. The chain combines TRBV20-1 with TRBJ2-1; perhaps TRBD2 as D (5 bases). The CDR3 is 15 residues long. V lost 0 bases, J lost 4 bases, and 13 bases lay in between. Germline loops: CDR1 DFQATT, CDR2 SNEGSKA (reference sequence).

V gene TRBV20-1 combines with J gene TRBJ2-2; D tentatively reads TRBD1 or TRBD2 (5 bases each). The CDR3 length is 13 residues. V was clipped by 4 bases and J by 4 bases, with 10 bases between them. Germline CDR1 DFQATT, CDR2 SNEGSKA (reference sequence). This CDR3 is CSAKGGGTGELFF. CDR3 in DNA: TGCAGTGCTAAGGGTGGGGGCACCGGGGAGCTGTTTTTT.

The sample holds a few counts of this clonotype. The V call is TRBV9, the J call TRBJ2-7; possibly TRBD1 for D (6 bases). V lost 0 bases, J lost 4 bases, and 14 bases lay in between. Germline CDR1 and CDR2: SGDLS and YYNGEE. This CDR3 spans 15 amino acids. In nucleotides, the CDR3 is TGTGCCAGCAGCGTAGTAGGGGGATCGCTATACGAGCAGTACTTC. This encodes CASSVVGGSLYEQYF.

The CDR3, as DNA: TGCAGTGCTAAAGACCTAGGAGGAGAGACCCAGTACTTC. It translates to CSAKDLGGETQYF. The rearrangement uses TRBV20-1 and TRBJ2-5; the D gene is possibly TRBD2 (5 bases). Germline CDR1 DFQATT, CDR2 SNEGSKA (reference sequence). The CDR3 is 13 residues long. The V end lost 4 bases, the J end lost 4 bases, and 13 bases lay between the germline ends.

This clonotype occurred a few times. This chain uses TRBV5-1 with TRBJ2-2; D gene uncertain. The V gene lost 0 bases and the J gene lost 3 bases, with 12 bases spanning the gap. This CDR3 is built from 16 residues. Germline-derived CDR1 and CDR2 are SGHRS and YFSETQ. CDR3 protein: CASSLEASKDTGELFF. The CDR3 DNA follows: TGCGCCAGCAGCTTGGAGGCTAGTAAAGACACCGGGGAGCTGTTTTTT.

This clonotype came up a few times. The rearrangement joins TRBV7-2 to TRBJ1-5; D is unclear. Germline values: CDR1 SGHTA, CDR2 FQGNSA. V was trimmed by 3 bases and J by 5 bases, leaving 11 bases between them. The CDR3 extends over 14 amino acids. CDR3 bases: TGTGCCAGCAGCTTTAGCCCTCGTTATCAGCCCCAGCATTTT. Its translation is CASSFSPRYQPQHF.

The chain is built from TRBV20-1 and TRBJ2-5; 12 bases fit TRBD2. Trimming removed 3 bases from V and 3 bases from J; junction bases left unmatched: 8. The CDR3 runs 16 residues. Germline-derived CDR1 and CDR2 are DFQATT and SNEGSKA (reference sequence). CDR3 in amino acids: CSASGLAGGIKETQYF. The CDR3 DNA is TGCAGTGCTAGCGGGCTAGCGGGGGGGATCAAAGAGACCCAGTACTTC.

This clonotype was seen a few times. The chain couples TRBV4-3 to TRBJ2-7, with a weak D call TRBD2 (6 bases). The CDR3 has 15 residues. Germline loops: CDR1 LGHNA, CDR2 YSLEER. The V end lost 0 bases, the J end lost 2 bases, and 11 bases lay between the germline ends. CDR3 sequence reads: CASSQEWGVAYEQYF. CDR3 nucleotides: TGCGCCAGCAGCCAAGAATGGGGGGTTGCCTACGAGCAGTACTTC.

The rearrangement joins TRBV12-3 or TRBV12-4 to TRBJ1-4; D gene unclear. Trimming pared 5 bases from V and 1 base from J, leaving 11 bases between. This CDR3 has 15 residues. CDR3 DNA: TGTGCCAGCAGTCCACCTATAGGAACTAATGAAAAACTGTTTTTT. It specifies CASSPPIGTNEKLFF.

A few counts support this clonotype. The chain joins TRBV7-9 to TRBJ1-6, with D possibly being TRBD1 (5 bases). The germline V and J ends were trimmed by 8 bases and 6 bases, with 11 bases remaining between them. The length of the CDR3 is 13 residues. Germline V gene data show CDR1 as SEHNR and CDR2 as FQNEAQ (reference sequence). The CDR3: CASSDRSNSPLHF. CDR3 nucleotide sequence: TGTGCCAGCTCCGACAGAAGTAATTCACCCCTCCACTTT.

The V call is TRBV20-1, the J call TRBJ2-1; D tentatively fits TRBD1 or TRBD2 (6 bases each). The CDR3 totals 15 residues. Per the germline V gene, CDR1 is DFQATT and CDR2 is SNEGSKA (reference sequence). V was cut by 3 bases and J by 2 bases, with 14 bases left in between. In nucleotides, the CDR3 is TGCAGTGCTAGGTCCATGGGGGGCGCCTACAATGAGCAGTTCTTC. Protein: CSARSMGGAYNEQFF.